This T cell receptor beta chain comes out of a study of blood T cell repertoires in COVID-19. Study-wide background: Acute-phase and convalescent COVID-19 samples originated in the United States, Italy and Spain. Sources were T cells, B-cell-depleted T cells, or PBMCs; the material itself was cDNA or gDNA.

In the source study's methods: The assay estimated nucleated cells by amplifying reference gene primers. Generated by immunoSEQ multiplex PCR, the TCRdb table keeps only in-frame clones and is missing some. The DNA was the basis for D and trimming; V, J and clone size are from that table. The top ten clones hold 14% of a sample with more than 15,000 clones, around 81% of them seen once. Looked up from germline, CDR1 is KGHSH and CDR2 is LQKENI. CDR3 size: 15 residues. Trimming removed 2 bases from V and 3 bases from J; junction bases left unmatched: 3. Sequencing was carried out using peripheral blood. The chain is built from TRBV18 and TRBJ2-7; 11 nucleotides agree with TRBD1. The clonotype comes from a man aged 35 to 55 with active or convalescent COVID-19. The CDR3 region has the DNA TGTGCCAGCTCACCAGGGGACAGGGGGAACTACGAGCAGTACTTC. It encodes CASSPGDRGNYEQYF.